This T cell receptor (beta chain) was identified in a study of T-cell memory formation after mild COVID-19. This clonotype was seen a few times. What it binds is unknown. CDR1 is MNHEY, CDR2 SVGEGT, per germline. This CDR3 has 13 amino acids. V was cut by 8 bases and J by 9 bases, with 19 bases left in between. Study-wide results and caveats: Contracting clones, day 15 to 85, had balanced CD4/CD8, and later expanders favored CD4+.

From the 5' RACE reads, TCRdb called clonotypes with MiXCR, one entry per CDR3 protein. Among around 450,000 distinct CDR3 sequences listed, around 20% were seen once. The sequenced sample consisted of PBMCs or a T cell subset sorted from them (not recorded which). V and J are TRBV6-2 or TRBV6-3 and TRBJ1-1; possibly TRBD1 for D (5 bases). The receptor comes from an adult woman who had mild COVID-19 (a few samples of this study predate the infection). Cell type and time point are not known. The CDR3 loop is CASRRGAQPQAFF. DNA of the CDR3: TGTGCCAGCCGTCGCGGGGCACAGCCGCAAGCTTTCTTT.